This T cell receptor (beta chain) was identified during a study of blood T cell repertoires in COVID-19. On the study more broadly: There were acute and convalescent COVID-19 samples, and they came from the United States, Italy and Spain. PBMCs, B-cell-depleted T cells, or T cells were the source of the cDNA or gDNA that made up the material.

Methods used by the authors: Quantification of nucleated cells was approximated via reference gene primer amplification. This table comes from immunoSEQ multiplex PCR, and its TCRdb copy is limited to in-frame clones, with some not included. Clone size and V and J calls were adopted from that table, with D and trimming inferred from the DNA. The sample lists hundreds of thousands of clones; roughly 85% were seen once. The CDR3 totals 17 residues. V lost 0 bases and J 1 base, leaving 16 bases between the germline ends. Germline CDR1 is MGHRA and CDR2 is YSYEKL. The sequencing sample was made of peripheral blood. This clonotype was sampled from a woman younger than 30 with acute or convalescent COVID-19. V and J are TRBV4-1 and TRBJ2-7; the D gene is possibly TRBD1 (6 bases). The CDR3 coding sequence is TGCGCCAGCAGCCAAGATCACCAGGGGCTTGGGTCCTACGAGCAGTACTTC. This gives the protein CASSQDHQGLGSYEQYF.